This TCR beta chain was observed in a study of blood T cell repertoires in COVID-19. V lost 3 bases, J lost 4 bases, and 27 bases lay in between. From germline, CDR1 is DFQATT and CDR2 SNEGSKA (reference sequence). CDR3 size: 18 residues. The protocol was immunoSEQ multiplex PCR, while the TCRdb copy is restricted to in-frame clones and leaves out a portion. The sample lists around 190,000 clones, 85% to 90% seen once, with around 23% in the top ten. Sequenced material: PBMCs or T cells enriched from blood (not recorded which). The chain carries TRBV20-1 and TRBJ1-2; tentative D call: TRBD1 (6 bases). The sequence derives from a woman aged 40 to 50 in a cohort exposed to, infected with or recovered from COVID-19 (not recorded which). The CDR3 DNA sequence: TGCAGTGCTAGTCCCCCTCTCCAAGGTGGGGGCATCTTCTATGGCTACACCTTC. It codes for CSASPPLQGGGIFYGYTF.